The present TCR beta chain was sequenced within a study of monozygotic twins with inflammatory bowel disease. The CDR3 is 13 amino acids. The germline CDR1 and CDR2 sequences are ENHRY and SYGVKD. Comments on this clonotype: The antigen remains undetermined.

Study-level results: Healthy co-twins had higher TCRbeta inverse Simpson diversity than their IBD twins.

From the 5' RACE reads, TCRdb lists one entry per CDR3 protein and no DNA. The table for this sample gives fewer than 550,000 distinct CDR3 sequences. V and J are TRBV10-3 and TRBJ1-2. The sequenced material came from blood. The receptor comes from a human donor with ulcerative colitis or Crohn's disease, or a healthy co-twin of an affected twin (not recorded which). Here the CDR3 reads CAISRGSDYGYTF.